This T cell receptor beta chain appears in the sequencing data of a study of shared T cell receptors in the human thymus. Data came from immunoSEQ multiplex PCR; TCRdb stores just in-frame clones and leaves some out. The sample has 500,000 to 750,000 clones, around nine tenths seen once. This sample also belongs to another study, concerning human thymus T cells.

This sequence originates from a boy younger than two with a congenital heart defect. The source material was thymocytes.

The CDR3 loop is CASSSGLAGETQYF. CDR3 bases: TGTGCCAGCAGCTCGGGACTAGCGGGCGAGACCCAGTACTTC. This chain links TRBV7-9 with TRBJ2-5; 12 nucleotides line up with TRBD2. J was trimmed by 5 bases and V by 4 bases; bases with no gene match: 2. Germline CDR1 and CDR2: SEHNR and FQNEAQ (reference sequence). The CDR3 is made up of 14 amino acids. The full variable domain, with the rest looked up from reference TRBV7-9 and TRBJ2-5, is DTGVSQNPRHKITKRGQNVTFRCDPISEHNRLYWYRQTLGQGPEFLTYFQNEAQLEKSRLLSDRFSAERPKGSFSTLEIQRTEQGDSAMYLCASSSGLAGETQYFGPGTRLLVL.